This is a list of T cell receptor beta chains from one sample in a study of identifying expanded T cells in peripheral blood. The method was immunoSEQ multiplex PCR; TCRdb's version includes in-frame clones alone and lacks a portion of them. The repertoire holds roughly 92,000 clones, with 88% as singletons. Sequenced input: blood. All receptors come from a person between 18 and 75 years old in good health. The CDR3 runs from the conserved cysteine through the conserved F or W. A D gene is named only where the DNA matches it firmly. A clone size is listed for some rows: how often the clone was seen (once, few, many), or a class if it is expanded.

len: 16
j_gene: TRBJ2-3
d_gene: -
v_gene: TRBV11-3
abundance: -
CDR3nt: TGTGCCAGCAGCTTAGGGGCAGATACTAGCACAGATACGCAGTATTTT
CDR3aa: CASSLGADTSTDTQYF

len: 17
j_gene: TRBJ1-2
d_gene: -
v_gene: TRBV28
abundance: -
CDR3nt: TGTGCCAGCAGCCCCTGGACTGACCGGACTCGGGAAGATGGCTACACCTTC
CDR3aa: CASSPWTDRTREDGYTF

len: 14
j_gene: TRBJ2-7
d_gene: TRBD2
v_gene: TRBV13
abundance: -
CDR3nt: TGTGCCAGCAGCCCCGGGGGGGGGTTCTACGAGCAGTACTTC
CDR3aa: CASSPGGGFYEQYF

len: 16
j_gene: TRBJ1-4
d_gene: -
v_gene: TRBV7-2
abundance: -
CDR3nt: TGTGCCAGCAGCTTACAGGGGCCGTTGACTAATGAAAAACTGTTTTTT
CDR3aa: CASSLQGPLTNEKLFF

len: 18
j_gene: TRBJ1-5
d_gene: -
v_gene: TRBV4-1
abundance: -
CDR3nt: TGCGCCAGCAGCCAAGGCTGGGTGGGCAGGTTCTCCAATCAGCCCCAGCATTTT
CDR3aa: CASSQGWVGRFSNQPQHF

len: 17
j_gene: TRBJ2-1
d_gene: TRBD2
v_gene: TRBV4-2
abundance: -
CDR3nt: TGTGCCAGCAGCCAAGATAGTGGCGGGGGGGCCACTAATGAGCAGTTCTTC
CDR3aa: CASSQDSGGGATNEQFF

len: 15
j_gene: TRBJ1-1
d_gene: -
v_gene: TRBV7-2
abundance: once
CDR3nt: TGTGCCAGCAGCTTCTCAGGTGTAGGGAACACTGAAGCTTTCTTT
CDR3aa: CASSFSGVGNTEAFF

len: 11
j_gene: TRBJ2-1
d_gene: -
v_gene: TRBV7-2
abundance: -
CDR3nt: TGTGCCAGCAGCTTAGATGACAAGCAGTTCTTC
CDR3aa: CASSLDDKQFF

len: 11
j_gene: TRBJ1-2
d_gene: -
v_gene: TRBV12-5
abundance: -
CDR3nt: TGTGCTAGTGGTCAGGGATTGGGCTACACCTTC
CDR3aa: CASGQGLGYTF

len: 16
j_gene: TRBJ1-2
d_gene: -
v_gene: TRBV18
abundance: -
CDR3nt: TGTGCCAGCTCACCACCTGCAGGGTTTAAGAACTATGGCTACACCTTC
CDR3aa: CASSPPAGFKNYGYTF

len: 14
j_gene: TRBJ1-2
d_gene: -
v_gene: TRBV9
abundance: -
CDR3nt: TGTGCCAGCACCCCGCCGGGGCGACCTTATGGCTACACCTTC
CDR3aa: CASTPPGRPYGYTF

len: 14
j_gene: TRBJ2-7
d_gene: -
v_gene: TRBV7-2
abundance: -
CDR3nt: TGTGCCAGCAGCTTAGTAGGGACCGCCCGCGAGCAGTACTTC
CDR3aa: CASSLVGTAREQYF

len: 11
j_gene: TRBJ1-5
d_gene: -
v_gene: TRBV7-2
abundance: once
CDR3nt: TGTGCCAGCAGCAACGAGGGGCCCCAGCATTTT
CDR3aa: CASSNEGPQHF

len: 15
j_gene: TRBJ1-6
d_gene: -
v_gene: TRBV7-2
abundance: -
CDR3nt: TGTGCCAGCAGTACTCAGCGACCCCCGAATTCACCCCTCCACTTT
CDR3aa: CASSTQRPPNSPLHF

len: 18
j_gene: TRBJ2-5
d_gene: -
v_gene: TRBV7-2
abundance: -
CDR3nt: TGTGCCAGCAGCTTAGTCTTGGGGCAGGGGAGTACTCAAGAGACCCAGTACTTC
CDR3aa: CASSLVLGQGSTQETQYF